A selection of T cell receptor beta chains follows, all from one sample in a study of shared clonotypes between healthy human individuals. The data were produced by immunoSEQ multiplex PCR, yet TCRdb's version contains in-frame clones alone and is incomplete. The sample consists of 800,000 to 950,000 clones, 90% to 97% of them appearing once. Sequenced input: naive CD8+ T cells sorted from blood. Source of these receptors: a man aged 25-45 years in good health. The CDR3 runs from the conserved cysteine through the conserved F or W. A D gene is named only where the DNA matches it firmly. Rows give clone size only sometimes, using once, few, many, or a class for an expanded clone.

>17|.|TRBV7-9|TRBJ1-2|.
TGTGCCAGCAGCTTAGGTCCACTTGGGCCCGGGGGGAATGGCTACACCTTC
CASSLGPLGPGGNGYTF
>15|.|TRBV6-1|TRBJ1-5|.
TGTGCCAGCAGTGAATGGGGGAGTAGCAATCAGCCCCAGCATTTT
CASSEWGSSNQPQHF
>15|.|TRBV7-9|TRBJ2-1|.
TGTGCCAGCAGCTCCCCCGGGGGAATCTACAATGAGCAGTTCTTC
CASSSPGGIYNEQFF
>17|.|TRBV11-2|TRBJ2-7|TRBD1
TGTGCCAGCAGTTTGGGAATCCGGGACAGGGTTATCTACGAGCAGTACTTC
CASSLGIRDRVIYEQYF
>15|.|TRBV4-3|TRBJ1-2|.
TGCGCCAGCAGCCAAGATCGAACAGGAAACTATGGCTACACCTTC
CASSQDRTGNYGYTF
>15|.|TRBV9|TRBJ2-7|.
TGTGCCAGCAGCGTTGATGAAGGGTCTTCCTACGAGCAGTACTTC
CASSVDEGSSYEQYF
>16|.|TRBV4-3|TRBJ2-3|.
TGCGCCAGCAGCCAAGATCTAATAACGGTGGGAGATACGCAGTATTTT
CASSQDLITVGDTQYF
>16|.|TRBV4-3|TRBJ1-2|TRBD1
TGCGCCAGCAGCCCGAGCCCGACAGGGGGCAGCTATGGCTACACCTTC
CASSPSPTGGSYGYTF
>11|.|TRBV19|TRBJ2-1|.
TGTGCCAGTAGCGCCTCGGGGGAGCAGTTCTTC
CASSASGEQFF
>15|.|TRBV6-5|TRBJ2-3|TRBD2
TGTGCCAGCAGTTACCCGGGACTAGGCACAGATACGCAGTATTTT
CASSYPGLGTDTQYF
>14|.|TRBV14|TRBJ1-2|.
TGTGCCAGCAGCCAGTTCCAGAAGCCCTATGGCTACACCTTC
CASSQFQKPYGYTF
>15|.|TRBV29-1|TRBJ2-3|TRBD2
TGCAGCGTTAATGGGCGGGAGGGATTCCCAGATACGCAGTATTTT
CSVNGREGFPDTQYF
>14|.|TRBV7-7|TRBJ2-7|.
TGTGCTAGCAGCTTGGGCTCCGGGGGCTACGAGCAGTACTTC
CASSLGSGGYEQYF
>16|.|TRBV27|TRBJ2-7|TRBD1
TGTGCCAGCAGTTCCGGGTTACAAGACAGGGGCTACGAGCAGTACTTC
CASSSGLQDRGYEQYF
>13|.|TRBV7-9|TRBJ2-3|.
TGTGCCAGCAGCCCAGACCAGACAGATACGCAGTATTTT
CASSPDQTDTQYF
>15|.|TRBV7-6|TRBJ2-5|.
TGTGCCAGCAGCTTAGAGTTAGGATCACAAGAGACCCAGTACTTC
CASSLELGSQETQYF
>15|.|TRBV7-9|TRBJ2-5|TRBD1
TGTGCCAGCAGAGAGGACAGGGGTCCCCAAGAGACCCAGTACTTC
CASREDRGPQETQYF
>15|.|TRBV7-8|TRBJ1-5|.
TGTGCCAGCATCCCACTCCTGGGGAGCAATCAGCCCCAGCATTTT
CASIPLLGSNQPQHF
>14|.|TRBV9|TRBJ2-3|.
TGTGCCAGCAGCGCCGGCGGGAGCACAGATACGCAGTATTTT
CASSAGGSTDTQYF
>13|.|TRBV7-9|TRBJ1-1|.
TGTGCCAGCTCAGAGGTCATGAACACTGAAGCTTTCTTT
CASSEVMNTEAFF
>16|.|TRBV6-5|TRBJ2-7|.
TGTGCCAGCAGTTACTTGCCGGGGGCGTCTTCCTACGAGCAGTACTTC
CASSYLPGASSYEQYF
>18|.|TRBV7-9|TRBJ2-1|.
TGTGCCAGCAGCTCCAGCGGTTCAGGGGGGAAATTACGGGATGAGCAGTTCTTC
CASSSSGSGGKLRDEQFF
>17|.|TRBV6-1|TRBJ2-7|TRBD2
TGTGCCAGCAGTGGGGTGACTAGCGGGAGGTCTGTTGACGAGCAGTACTTC
CASSGVTSGRSVDEQYF
>15|.|TRBV18|TRBJ2-5|.
TGTGCCAGCTCCCCTCAGGGCGGCTGGGTGGAGACCCAGTACTTC
CASSPQGGWVETQYF
>16|.|TRBV7-6|TRBJ2-7|TRBD1
TGTGCCAGCAGCCTTGACCGGGACAGGGGAGGGTACGAGCAGTACTTC
CASSLDRDRGGYEQYF
>15|.|TRBV27|TRBJ1-2|.
TGTGCCAGCAGTCTGTCCCTTGGGGCGTCCTATGGCTACACCTTC
CASSLSLGASYGYTF
>11|.|TRBV2|TRBJ2-7|.
TGTGCCAGCAGTGTTAGCCACGAGCAGTACTTC
CASSVSHEQYF
>18|.|TRBV7-8|TRBJ2-3|.
TGTGCCAGCAGCTTAGAAGGGGGGGCCCGGCGGAGCACAGATACGCAGTATTTT
CASSLEGGARRSTDTQYF
>15|.|TRBV7-9|TRBJ2-1|.
TGTGCCAGCAGCTTATCCAAGGGAGACAGGAATGAGCAGTTCTTC
CASSLSKGDRNEQFF
>14|once|TRBV7-8|TRBJ2-1|.
TGTGCCAGCAGGTGGGACTCGCGTAACGATGAGCAGTTCTTC
CASRWDSRNDEQFF
>14|.|TRBV7-2|TRBJ2-7|.
TGTGCCAGCAGCTTCGCCGGGGGCGATTACGAGCAGTACTTC
CASSFAGGDYEQYF